This T cell receptor (beta chain) was observed in a study of blood T cell repertoires in COVID-19. Sequencing was performed with immunoSEQ multiplex PCR; in TCRdb, only in-frame clones are kept and a portion is missing. The repertoire consists of roughly 250,000 clones, with 70% to 90% occurring once and the leading ten covering approximately 4.2%. Looked up from germline, CDR1 is MNHEY and CDR2 is SVGAGI. The CDR3 spans 14 residues. J gave up 7 bases and V 6 bases, and 7 bases lay outside the gene matches. The chain joins TRBV6-5 to TRBJ1-3, with 9 bases matching TRBD1. The clonotype was recovered from a woman aged 25 to 39 who had recovered from COVID-19. The sequenced sample was PBMCs or T cells enriched from blood (not recorded which). The CDR3 protein is CASRQGQGANTIYF. The DNA for the CDR3 is TGTGCCAGCAGACAGGGACAGGGTGCGAACACCATATATTTT.